This TCR beta chain derives from a study of blood T cell repertoires in COVID-19. About the study: Specimens from acute and convalescent COVID-19 originated in the United States, Italy and Spain. T cells, B-cell-depleted T cells, or PBMCs provided the cDNA or gDNA that served as material.

In this sample, this clone turned up once. V lost 2 bases to trimming and J lost 8 bases, with 13 bases between them. Germline CDR1 reads MNHNY; CDR2 reads SVGAGI (reference sequence). This CDR3 has 14 residues. Patients from Seattle were sampled longitudinally, starting during active infection. As handled by the study authors: Scientists estimated how many nucleated cells there were by amplifying reference gene primers. Sequencing was performed with immunoSEQ multiplex PCR; in TCRdb, only in-frame clones are kept and a portion is missing. Clone size and V and J calls were adopted from that table, with D and trimming inferred from the DNA. The sample has about 130,000 clones; about nine tenths are singletons.

What was sequenced was peripheral blood. The sequence came from a man aged 60-69 years with COVID-19, enrolled during active disease. The J gene is TRBJ1-5, the V gene TRBV6-6, with D possibly matching TRBD1 (6 bases). The CDR3 spells CASSYSTGLKPQHF. CDR3 coding DNA: TGTGCCAGCAGTTACAGTACAGGGTTAAAGCCCCAGCATTTT.